Detailed here is one T cell receptor beta chain. This sample was included in a study of blood T cell repertoires in COVID-19. At the level of the study: The United States, Italy and Spain provided the acute and convalescent COVID-19 samples. PBMCs, B-cell-depleted T cells, or T cells provided the cDNA or gDNA that made up the material.

Method: immunoSEQ multiplex PCR; TCRdb's copy keeps in-frame clones and lacks some. The table records hundreds of thousands of clones, roughly 85% of them present only once. V was clipped by 2 bases and J by 0 bases; unmatched bases: 7. This CDR3 region has 19 residues. Germline V gene lookup returns CDR1 MNHNS and CDR2 SASEGT. The sequence was collected from a woman in her 70s with active or convalescent COVID-19. The sample was peripheral blood. V gene TRBV6-1 combines with J gene TRBJ2-4; 13 nucleotides agree with TRBD2. CDR3 DNA: TGTGCCAGCAGTGAACTGGGGACTAGCGGGGCCCTAGCCAAAAACATTCAGTACTTC. It encodes CASSELGTSGALAKNIQYF.